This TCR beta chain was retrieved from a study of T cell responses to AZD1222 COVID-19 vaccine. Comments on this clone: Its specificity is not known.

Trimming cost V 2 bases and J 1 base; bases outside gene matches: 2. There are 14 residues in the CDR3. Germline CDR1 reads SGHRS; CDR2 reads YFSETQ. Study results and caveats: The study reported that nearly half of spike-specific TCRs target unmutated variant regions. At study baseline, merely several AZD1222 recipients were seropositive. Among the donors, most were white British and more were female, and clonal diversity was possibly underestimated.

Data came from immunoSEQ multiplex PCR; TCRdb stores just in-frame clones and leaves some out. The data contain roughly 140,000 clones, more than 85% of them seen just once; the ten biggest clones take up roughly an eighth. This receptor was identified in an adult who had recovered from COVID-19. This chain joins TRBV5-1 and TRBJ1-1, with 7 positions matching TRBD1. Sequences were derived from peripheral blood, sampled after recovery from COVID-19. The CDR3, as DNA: TGCGCCAGCAGCTTACAGGGGCAGAACACTGAAGCTTTCTTT. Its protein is CASSLQGQNTEAFF.